A single sample gave rise to the 18 T cell receptor beta chains below, sequenced in a study of blood T cell repertoires in COVID-19. The table came from immunoSEQ multiplex PCR; TCRdb's copy has only in-frame clones and leaves some out. The repertoire holds under 200,000 clones, with roughly nine tenths as singletons. The sample consisted of peripheral blood. These receptors were obtained from a man between 65 and 85 years old with acute or convalescent COVID-19.

The V and J genes are TRBV7-2 and TRBJ1-2, with 9 bases identical to TRBD1. Germline assignment: CDR1 SGHTA and CDR2 FQGNSA. J lost 6 bases, V lost 4 bases, and 3 bases had no gene match. The CDR3 extends over 13 amino acids. CDR3 loop: CASSWGQGDGYTF. The CDR3 nucleotides read TGTGCCAGCAGCTGGGGACAGGGCGATGGCTACACCTTC.

This chain joins TRBV5-5 and TRBJ2-7; D is uncertain. From germline, CDR1 is SGHKS and CDR2 YYEKEE (reference sequence). V lost 4 bases to trimming and J lost 0 bases, with 8 bases between them. CDR3 length: 13 amino acids. CDR3 DNA sequence: TGTGCCAGCAGCCCGATGAGCTCCTACGAGCAGTACTTC. Translated, it gives CASSPMSSYEQYF.

This clone turned up a few times. The chain combines TRBV6-1 with TRBJ2-7; D possibly corresponds to TRBD2 (5 bases). Trimming left V 5 bases short and J 2 bases short, with 10 bases between. This CDR3 has 13 residues. Germline CDR1 reads MNHNS; CDR2 reads SASEGT. CDR3 residues: CASSSEGTYEQYF. The CDR3, as DNA: TGTGCCAGCAGTTCCGAGGGTACCTACGAGCAGTACTTC.

CDR3 nucleotide sequence: TGTGCCAGAGGGGAGGGTCGGGTCAGGGAGGAAAACATTCAGTACTTC. It encodes CARGEGRVREENIQYF. V usage is TRBV19 and J usage is TRBJ2-4; 7 nucleotides align to TRBD2. Trimming took 9 bases from V and 5 from J; bases not matched to a gene: 16. Germline CDR1 and CDR2: LNHDA and SQIVND (reference sequence). The CDR3 is 16 amino acids.

The V and J genes are TRBV19 and TRBJ1-1; 8 bases are a match to TRBD1. Unmatched junction bases numbered 12, after V lost 9 bases and J lost 6 bases. The CDR3 is 14 amino acids. Per the germline V gene, CDR1 is LNHDA and CDR2 is SQIVND (reference sequence). CDR3: CASNKDRANSEAFF. The CDR3 DNA is TGTGCCAGCAATAAGGACAGGGCCAACTCTGAAGCTTTCTTT.

The chain is built from TRBV7-2 and TRBJ2-7; weak D call: TRBD1 (5 bases). Germline V gene sequence: CDR1 SGHTA, CDR2 FQGNSA. This CDR3 region has 13 residues. Trimming stripped 4 bases from V and 5 bases from J, with 12 bases between. The CDR3: CASSSQVADEQYF. CDR3 DNA: TGTGCCAGCAGCTCACAGGTGGCGGACGAGCAGTACTTC. Full variable domain (remainder filled in from reference TRBV7-2 and TRBJ2-7): GAGVSQSPSNKVTEKGKDVELRCDPISGHTALYWYRQSLGQGLEFLIYFQGNSAPDKSGLPSDRFSAERTGGSVSTLTIQRTQQEDSAVYLCASSSQVADEQYFGPGTRLTVT.

This clone has a single count. The chain uses TRBV20-1 and TRBJ2-3; 7 positions match TRBD2. Germline V gene sequence: CDR1 DFQATT, CDR2 SNEGSKA (reference sequence). This CDR3 region has 18 residues. V was pared by 6 bases and J by 2 bases, with 20 bases of the junction left unmatched. This chain's CDR3 is CSASVGLAVGGYTDTQYF. CDR3 nucleotide sequence: TGCAGTGCCAGTGTGGGGCTAGCGGTTGGGGGTTACACAGATACGCAGTATTTT.

This chain connects TRBV4-3 to TRBJ1-2, with TRBD1 matching over 7 bases. This CDR3 region has 18 residues. The germline CDR1 and CDR2 sequences are LGHNA and YSLEER. V trimming: 1 base; J trimming: 1 base; junction bases outside the gene matches: 12. This chain's CDR3 is CASSQAPSPGQNNYGYTF. CDR3 nucleotides: TGCGCCAGCAGCCAAGCACCCTCACCGGGACAGAATAACTATGGCTACACCTTC.

The V and J genes are TRBV7-8 and TRBJ1-6; 7 bases line up with TRBD1. The V segment lost 5 bases and the J segment 8 bases; nucleotides outside the gene matches: 3. Germline CDR1 reads SGHVS; CDR2 reads FQNEAQ. The CDR3 is 13 amino acids. The chain's CDR3 is CASSDTGDSPLHF. The CDR3 bases are TGTGCCAGCAGCGATACAGGGGATTCACCCCTCCACTTT.

V and J are TRBV6-5 and TRBJ1-1; D is ambiguous. This CDR3 contains 14 residues. Germline V gives CDR1 MNHEY, CDR2 SVGAGI. Trimming shortened V by 0 bases and J by 2 bases, and 7 bases separated the two germline ends. The CDR3 DNA reads as TGTGCCAGCAGTTACTCGAGCGTTAACACTGAAGCTTTCTTT. It translates to CASSYSSVNTEAFF.

The chain is built from TRBV5-1 and TRBJ1-4; D gene unclear. V was clipped by 3 bases and J by 4 bases, with 7 bases between them. Germline V gene data show CDR1 as SGHRS and CDR2 as YFSETQ. This CDR3 comprises 13 residues. The CDR3 DNA sequence: TGCGCCAGCAGCTCAGGAAATAATGAAAAACTGTTTTTT. Amino acids: CASSSGNNEKLFF.

This sequence joins TRBV20-1 and TRBJ2-5; D uncertain. Germline V gene lookup returns CDR1 DFQATT and CDR2 SNEGSKA (reference sequence). This CDR3 comprises 11 residues. V lost 6 bases and J lost 0, with 5 bases in between. The CDR3 DNA follows: TGCAGTGCCATTGACCAAGAGACCCAGTACTTC. Amino acid sequence: CSAIDQETQYF.

This chain uses TRBV5-1 with TRBJ1-2; D perhaps matches TRBD1 (5 bases). V was cut by 4 bases and J by 4 bases, with 11 bases left in between. The CDR3 spans 13 residues. CDR1 is SGHRS and CDR2 is YFSETQ in the germline V gene. CDR3 nucleotides: TGCGCCAGCAGCCTGACAGAGTTCTATGGCTACACCTTC. Its protein product is CASSLTEFYGYTF.

The rearrangement joins TRBV19 to TRBJ2-7; 7 bases align to TRBD1. V gave up 5 bases and J gave up 7 bases; unmatched junction bases: 11. The CDR3 totals 14 residues. CDR1 and CDR2 from the germline V gene are LNHDA and SQIVND (reference sequence). CDR3 sequence reads: CASSRYRGPWEQYF. CDR3 DNA sequence: TGTGCCAGTAGTCGATACAGGGGACCTTGGGAGCAGTACTTC.

The rearrangement uses TRBV10-1 and TRBJ2-3; maybe TRBD1 (5 bases). Germline V gene sequence: CDR1 WNHNN, CDR2 SYGVQD (reference sequence). Trimming cost V 3 bases and J 3 bases, with 13 bases left between them. The CDR3 runs 15 residues. The CDR3 region has the DNA TGCGCCAGCAGTGAATTGGGGCGTGAGACAGATACGCAGTATTTT. This gives the protein CASSELGRETDTQYF.

The chain uses TRBV29-1 and TRBJ2-3; no clear D gene. Germline CDR1 and CDR2: SQVTM and ANQGSEA. This CDR3 has 13 amino acids. Trimming stripped 3 bases from V and 1 base from J, with 8 bases between. The DNA for the CDR3 is TGCAGCGTTGAGCGGAGTCGCACAGATACGCAGTATTTT. Encoded protein: CSVERSRTDTQYF.

The CDR3 here is CASSYTGYSHTEAFF. CDR3 coding DNA: TGTGCCAGCAGTTATACAGGGTATTCGCACACTGAAGCTTTCTTT. The J gene is TRBJ1-1, the V gene TRBV28; TRBD1 is a possible D gene (6 bases). Germline V gene data show CDR1 as MDHEN and CDR2 as SYDVKM. The CDR3 runs to 15 residues. V gave up 4 bases and J gave up 3 bases, with 15 bases separating them.

In nucleotides, the CDR3 is TGTGCCAGCAGTTTAGGAGCGGGAGGCCCCTACAATGAGCAGTTCTTC. It translates to CASSLGAGGPYNEQFF. The chain employs TRBV27 and TRBJ2-1; 9 bases align to TRBD2. There are 16 residues in the CDR3. Looked up from germline, CDR1 is MNHEY and CDR2 is SMNVEV (reference sequence). J gave up 2 bases and V 2 bases, and 4 bases lay outside the gene matches.